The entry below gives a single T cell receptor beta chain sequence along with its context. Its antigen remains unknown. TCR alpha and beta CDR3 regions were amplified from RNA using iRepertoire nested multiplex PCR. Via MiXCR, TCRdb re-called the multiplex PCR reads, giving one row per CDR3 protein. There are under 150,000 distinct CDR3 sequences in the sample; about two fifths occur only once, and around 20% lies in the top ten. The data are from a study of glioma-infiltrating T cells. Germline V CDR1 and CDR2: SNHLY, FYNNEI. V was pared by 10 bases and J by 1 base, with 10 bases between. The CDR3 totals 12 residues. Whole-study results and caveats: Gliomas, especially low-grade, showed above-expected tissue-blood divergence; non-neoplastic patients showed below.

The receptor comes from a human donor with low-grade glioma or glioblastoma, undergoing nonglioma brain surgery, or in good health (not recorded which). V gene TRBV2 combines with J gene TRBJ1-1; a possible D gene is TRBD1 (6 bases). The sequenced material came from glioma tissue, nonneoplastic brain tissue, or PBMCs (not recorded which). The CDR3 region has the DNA TGTGCCATCTCGACAGGGAACACTGAAGCTTTCTTT. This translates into CAISTGNTEAFF.